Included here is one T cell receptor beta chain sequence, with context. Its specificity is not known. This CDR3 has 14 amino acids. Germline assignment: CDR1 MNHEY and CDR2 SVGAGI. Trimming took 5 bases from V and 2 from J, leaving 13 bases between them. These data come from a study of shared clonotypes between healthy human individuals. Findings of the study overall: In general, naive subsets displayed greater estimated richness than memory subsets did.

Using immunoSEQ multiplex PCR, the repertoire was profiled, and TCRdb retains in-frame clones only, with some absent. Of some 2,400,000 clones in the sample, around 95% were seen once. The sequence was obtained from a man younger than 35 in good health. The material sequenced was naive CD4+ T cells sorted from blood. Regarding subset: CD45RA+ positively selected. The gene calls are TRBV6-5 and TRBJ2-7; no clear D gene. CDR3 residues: CASSEKIGPYEQYF. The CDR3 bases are TGTGCCAGCAGTGAAAAGATAGGGCCCTACGAGCAGTACTTC.